The clone carrying this T cell receptor beta chain was seen repeatedly, ten times or more. Time point reported: patch test 1, 2 weeks after DPC sensitization. Specified treatment: therapeutic diphenylcyclopropenone sensitization with weekly scalp DPC. This sample stems from a study of human T cells and chemical hapten exposure. The overall study: Scalp application of diphenylcyclopropenone was performed weekly in patients across the entire roughly 23-week study.

TCRdb processed the RACE reads anew with MiXCR; each CDR3 protein has one entry. The sample includes 71,000 or so distinct CDR3 sequences, about 9.4% of them seen just once. The sample here was whole blood, taken in connection with sensitization to the hapten diphenylcyclopropenone (DPC). The sequence came from a woman in her forties with alopecia areata. Some clones in this sample may be carry-over from other donors' samples.

CDR3 region: CASRPTGGRVQETQYF. The DNA of the CDR3 is TGTGCCAGCAGGCCTACAGGAGGACGGGTGCAAGAGACCCAGTACTTC. The chain recombines TRBV7-2 with TRBJ2-5, with D perhaps being TRBD1 or TRBD2 (5 bases each). CDR1 SGHTA and CDR2 FQGNSA come from the germline V gene. This CDR3 spans 16 amino acids. V lost 6 bases, J lost 2 bases, and 19 bases lay in between.